This TCR beta chain stems from a study of OX40 agonist ivuxolimab in advanced cancers. Method: immunoSEQ multiplex PCR; TCRdb's copy keeps in-frame clones and lacks some. Of tens of thousands of clones in the sample, 75% to 90% were seen once. Germline CDR1 is SGHTA and CDR2 is FQGNSA. The CDR3 runs 16 residues. Trimming took 5 bases from V and 5 from J; bases not matched to a gene: 10. This TCR came from an adult with an advanced solid tumor such as melanoma, head and neck, liver or kidney cancer. The chain combines TRBV7-2 with TRBJ2-7; 12 nucleotides align to TRBD2. The specimen was CD4+ or CD8+ T cells sorted from blood, collected in a trial of the OX40 agonist ivuxolimab. CDR3 sequence: CASSGWTSGNPNEQYF. The CDR3 coding sequence is TGTGCCAGCAGCGGTTGGACTAGCGGGAATCCCAACGAGCAGTACTTC.